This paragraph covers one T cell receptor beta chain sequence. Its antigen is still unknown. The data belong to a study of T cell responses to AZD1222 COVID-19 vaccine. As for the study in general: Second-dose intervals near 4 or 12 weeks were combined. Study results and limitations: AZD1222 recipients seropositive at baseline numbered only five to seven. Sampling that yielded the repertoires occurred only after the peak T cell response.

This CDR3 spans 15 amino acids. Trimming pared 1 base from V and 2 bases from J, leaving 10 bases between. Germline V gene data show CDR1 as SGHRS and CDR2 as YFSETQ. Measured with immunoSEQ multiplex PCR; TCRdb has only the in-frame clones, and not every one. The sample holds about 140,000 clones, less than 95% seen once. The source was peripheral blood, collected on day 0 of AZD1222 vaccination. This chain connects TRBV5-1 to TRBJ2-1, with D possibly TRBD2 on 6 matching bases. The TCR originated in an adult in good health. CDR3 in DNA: TGCGCCAGCAGCTTGCCGGCGGGGACCTACAATGAGCAGTTCTTC. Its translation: CASSLPAGTYNEQFF.